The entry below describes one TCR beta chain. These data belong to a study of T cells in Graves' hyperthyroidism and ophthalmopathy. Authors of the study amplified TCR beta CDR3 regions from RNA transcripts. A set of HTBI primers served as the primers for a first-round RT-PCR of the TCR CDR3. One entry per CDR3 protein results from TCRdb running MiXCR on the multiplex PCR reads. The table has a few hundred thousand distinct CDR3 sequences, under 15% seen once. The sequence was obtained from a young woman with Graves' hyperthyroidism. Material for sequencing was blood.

The CDR3 DNA sequence: TGTGCCTGGAATGACAGGGCTGGAGAAAAACTGTTTTTT. This translates into CAWNDRAGEKLFF. The chain links TRBV30 to TRBJ1-4; 7 bases agree with TRBD1. From germline, CDR1 is GTSNPN and CDR2 SVGIG (reference sequence). The CDR3 is made up of 13 amino acids. V dropped 4 bases and J dropped 8; count of bases not matched to a gene: 7.